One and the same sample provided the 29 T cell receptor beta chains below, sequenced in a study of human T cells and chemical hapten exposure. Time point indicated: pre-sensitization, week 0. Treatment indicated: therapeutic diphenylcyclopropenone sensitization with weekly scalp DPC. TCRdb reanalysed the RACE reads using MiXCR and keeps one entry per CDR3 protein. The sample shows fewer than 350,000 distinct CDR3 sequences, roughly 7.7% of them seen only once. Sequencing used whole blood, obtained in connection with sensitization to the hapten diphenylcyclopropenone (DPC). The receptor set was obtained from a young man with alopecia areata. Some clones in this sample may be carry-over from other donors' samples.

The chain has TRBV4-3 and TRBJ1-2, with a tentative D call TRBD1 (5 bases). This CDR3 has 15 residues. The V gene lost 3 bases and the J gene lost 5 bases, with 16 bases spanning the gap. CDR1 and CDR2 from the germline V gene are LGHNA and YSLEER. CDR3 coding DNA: TGCGCCAGCAGCCAGTACAGGACACCTCAATATGGCTACACCTTC. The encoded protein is CASSQYRTPQYGYTF.

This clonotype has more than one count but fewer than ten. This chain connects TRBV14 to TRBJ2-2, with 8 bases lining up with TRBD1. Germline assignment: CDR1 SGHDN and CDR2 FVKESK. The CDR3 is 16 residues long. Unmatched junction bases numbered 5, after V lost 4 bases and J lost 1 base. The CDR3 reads CASSLMTGENTGELFF. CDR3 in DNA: TGTGCCAGCAGCCTCATGACAGGGGAGAACACCGGGGAGCTGTTTTTT.

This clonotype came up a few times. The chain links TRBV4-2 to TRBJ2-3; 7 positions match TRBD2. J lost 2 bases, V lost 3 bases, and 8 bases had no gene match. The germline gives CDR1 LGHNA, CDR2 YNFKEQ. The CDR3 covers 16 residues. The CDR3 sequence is CASSHVPSGYTDTQYF. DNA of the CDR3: TGTGCCAGCAGCCATGTTCCTAGCGGCTACACAGATACGCAGTATTTT.

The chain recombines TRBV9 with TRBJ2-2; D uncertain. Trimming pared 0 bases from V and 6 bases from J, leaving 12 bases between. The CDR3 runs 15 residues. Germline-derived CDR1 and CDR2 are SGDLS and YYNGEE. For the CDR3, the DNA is TGTGCCAGCAGCGTAGCTGGGCACGTCCCCGGGGAGCTGTTTTTT. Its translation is CASSVAGHVPGELFF. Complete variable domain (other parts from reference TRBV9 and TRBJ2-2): DSGVTQTPKHLITATGQRVTLRCSPRSGDLSVYWYQQSLDQGLQFLIQYYNGEERAKGNILERFSAQQFPDLHSELNLSSLELGDSALYFCASSVAGHVPGELFFGEGSRLTVL.

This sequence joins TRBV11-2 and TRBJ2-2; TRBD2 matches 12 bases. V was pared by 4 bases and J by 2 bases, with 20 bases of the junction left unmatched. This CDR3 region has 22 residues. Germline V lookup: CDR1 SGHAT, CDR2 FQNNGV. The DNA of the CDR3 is TGTGCCAGCAGCTCTAGGCCGAGGACCTCCAGGACTAGCGGGGCTAACACCGGGGAGCTGTTTTTT. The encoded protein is CASSSRPRTSRTSGANTGELFF.

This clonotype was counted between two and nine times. The CDR3 sequence: CSARAPGQSTDTQYF. CDR3 sequence (DNA): TGCAGTGCTAGAGCGCCGGGACAGAGCACAGATACGCAGTATTTT. J is TRBJ2-3 and V is TRBV20-1; 7 bases align to TRBD1. This CDR3 region has 15 residues. The J segment lost 0 bases and the V segment lost 1 base, leaving 4 bases of the junction unmatched. Germline V gene lookup returns CDR1 DFQATT and CDR2 SNEGSKA (reference sequence).

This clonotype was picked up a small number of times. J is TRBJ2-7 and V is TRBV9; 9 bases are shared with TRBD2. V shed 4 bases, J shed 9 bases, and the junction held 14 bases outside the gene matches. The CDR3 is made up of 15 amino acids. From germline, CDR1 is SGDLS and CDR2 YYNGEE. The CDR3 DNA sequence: TGTGCCAGCAGCCCACTTAGCGGGGGCCAAAGTGCGCAGTACTTC. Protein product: CASSPLSGGQSAQYF.

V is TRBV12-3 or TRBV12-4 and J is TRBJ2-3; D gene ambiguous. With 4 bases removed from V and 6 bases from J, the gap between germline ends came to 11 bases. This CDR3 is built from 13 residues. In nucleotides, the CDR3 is TGTGCCAGCAGTTCGAACAATCGGGATACGCAGTATTTT. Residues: CASSSNNRDTQYF.

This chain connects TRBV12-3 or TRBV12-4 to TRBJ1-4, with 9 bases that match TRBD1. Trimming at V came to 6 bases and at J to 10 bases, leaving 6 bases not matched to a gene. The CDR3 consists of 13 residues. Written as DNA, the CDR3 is TGTGCCAGCAGCCCGGGACAGGGTGGAAAACTGTTTTTT. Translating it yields CASSPGQGGKLFF.

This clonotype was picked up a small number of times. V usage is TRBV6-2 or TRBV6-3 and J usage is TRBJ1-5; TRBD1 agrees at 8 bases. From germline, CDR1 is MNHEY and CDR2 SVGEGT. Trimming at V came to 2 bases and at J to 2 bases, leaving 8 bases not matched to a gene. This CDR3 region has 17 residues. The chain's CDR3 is CASSYAMTGEGNQPQHF. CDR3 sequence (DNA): TGTGCCAGCAGTTACGCGATGACAGGGGAGGGCAATCAGCCCCAGCATTTT.

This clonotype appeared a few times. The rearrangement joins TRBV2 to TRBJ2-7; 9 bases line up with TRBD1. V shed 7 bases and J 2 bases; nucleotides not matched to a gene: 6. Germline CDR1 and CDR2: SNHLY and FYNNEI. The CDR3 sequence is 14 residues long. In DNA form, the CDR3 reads TGTGCCAGCATACGGGACAGGGTTACCTACGAGCAGTACTTC. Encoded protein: CASIRDRVTYEQYF.

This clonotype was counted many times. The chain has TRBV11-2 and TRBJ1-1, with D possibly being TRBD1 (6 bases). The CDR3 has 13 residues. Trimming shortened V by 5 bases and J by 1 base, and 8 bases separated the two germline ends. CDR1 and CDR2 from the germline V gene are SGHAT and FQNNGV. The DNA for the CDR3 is TGTGCCAGCAGCCGACAGGCGAACACTGAAGCTTTCTTT. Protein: CASSRQANTEAFF.

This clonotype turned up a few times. CDR3 region: CASSSDRGGEQFF. The CDR3 region has the DNA TGTGCCAGCAGCTCAGACAGGGGCGGGGAGCAGTTCTTC. The genes are TRBV7-3 and TRBJ2-1; 8 bases map to TRBD1. The CDR3 has 13 residues. J gave up 10 bases and V 4 bases, and 6 bases lay outside the gene matches. The V gene's germline CDR1 is SGHTA and CDR2 FQGTGA.

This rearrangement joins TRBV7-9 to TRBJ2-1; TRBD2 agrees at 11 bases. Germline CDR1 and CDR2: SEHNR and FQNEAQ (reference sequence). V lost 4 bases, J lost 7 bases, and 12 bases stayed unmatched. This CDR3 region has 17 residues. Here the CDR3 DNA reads TGTGCCAGCAGCTCCCTCACCACTAGCGGGGGTAGGAATGAGCAGTTCTTC. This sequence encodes CASSSLTTSGGRNEQFF.

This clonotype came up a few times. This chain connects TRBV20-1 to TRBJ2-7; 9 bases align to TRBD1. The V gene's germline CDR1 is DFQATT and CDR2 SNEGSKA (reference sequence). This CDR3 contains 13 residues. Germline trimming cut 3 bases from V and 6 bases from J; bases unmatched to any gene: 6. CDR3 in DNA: TGCAGTGCTAGTAGGGGACAGGGCAGCGAGCAGTACGTC. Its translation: CSASRGQGSEQYV.

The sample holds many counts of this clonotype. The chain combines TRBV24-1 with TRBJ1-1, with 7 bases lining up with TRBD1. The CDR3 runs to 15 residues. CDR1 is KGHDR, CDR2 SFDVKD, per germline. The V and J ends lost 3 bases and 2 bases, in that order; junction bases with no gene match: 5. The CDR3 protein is CATSDPTGDNTEAFF. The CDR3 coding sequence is TGTGCCACCAGTGATCCTACAGGGGATAACACTGAAGCTTTCTTT.

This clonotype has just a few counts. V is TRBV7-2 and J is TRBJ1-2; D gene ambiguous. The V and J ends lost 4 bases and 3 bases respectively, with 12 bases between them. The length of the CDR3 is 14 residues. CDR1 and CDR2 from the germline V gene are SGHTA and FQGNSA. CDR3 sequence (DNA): TGTGCCAGCAGCTCCGAACAGAGCCACTATGGCTACACCTTC. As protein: CASSSEQSHYGYTF.

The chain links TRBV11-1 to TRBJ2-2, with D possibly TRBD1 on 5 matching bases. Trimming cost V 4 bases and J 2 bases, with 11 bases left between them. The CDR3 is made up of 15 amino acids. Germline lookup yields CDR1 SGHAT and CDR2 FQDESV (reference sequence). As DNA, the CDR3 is TGTGCCAGCAGCTCCGACAGCCTCAACACCGGGGAGCTGTTTTTT. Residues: CASSSDSLNTGELFF.

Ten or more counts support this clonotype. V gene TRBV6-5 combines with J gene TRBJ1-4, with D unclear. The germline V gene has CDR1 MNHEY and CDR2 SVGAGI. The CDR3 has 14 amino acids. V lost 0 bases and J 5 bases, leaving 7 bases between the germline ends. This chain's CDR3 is CASSYSAMNEKLFF. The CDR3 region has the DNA TGTGCCAGCAGTTACTCGGCCATGAATGAAAAACTGTTTTTT.

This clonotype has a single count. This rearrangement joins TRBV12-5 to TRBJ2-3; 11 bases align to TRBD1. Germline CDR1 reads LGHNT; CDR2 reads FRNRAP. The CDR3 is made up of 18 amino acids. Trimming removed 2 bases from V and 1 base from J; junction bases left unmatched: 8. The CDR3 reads CASGLTLTGQGGTDTQYF. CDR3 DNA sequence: TGTGCTAGTGGTTTGACCCTTACGGGACAGGGGGGCACAGATACGCAGTATTTT. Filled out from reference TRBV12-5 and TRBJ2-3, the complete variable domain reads DARVTQTPRHKVTEMGQEVTMRCQPILGHNTVFWYRQTMMQGLELLAYFRNRAPLDDSGMPKDRFSAEMPDATLATLKIQPSEPRDSAVYFCASGLTLTGQGGTDTQYFGPGTRLTVL.

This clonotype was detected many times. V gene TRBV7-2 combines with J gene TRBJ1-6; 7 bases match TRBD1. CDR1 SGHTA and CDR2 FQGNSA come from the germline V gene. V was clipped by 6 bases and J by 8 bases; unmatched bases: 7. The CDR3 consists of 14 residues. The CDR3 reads CASRRDRVDSPLHF. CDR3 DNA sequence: TGTGCCAGCAGACGCGACAGGGTAGATTCACCCCTCCACTTT.

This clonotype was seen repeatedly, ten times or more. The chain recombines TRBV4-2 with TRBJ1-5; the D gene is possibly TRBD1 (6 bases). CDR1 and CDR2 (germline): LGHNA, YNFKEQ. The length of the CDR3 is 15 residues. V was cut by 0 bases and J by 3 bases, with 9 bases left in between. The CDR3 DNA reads TGTGCCAGCAGCCAAGATCGGACAGTCAATCAGCCCCAGCATTTT. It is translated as CASSQDRTVNQPQHF.

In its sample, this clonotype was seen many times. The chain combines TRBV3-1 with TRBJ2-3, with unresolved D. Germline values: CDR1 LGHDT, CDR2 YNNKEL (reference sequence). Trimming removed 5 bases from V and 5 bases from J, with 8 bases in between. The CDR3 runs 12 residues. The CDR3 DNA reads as TGTGCCAGCAGCTTACTTGGAGATACGCAGTATTTT. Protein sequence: CASSLLGDTQYF.

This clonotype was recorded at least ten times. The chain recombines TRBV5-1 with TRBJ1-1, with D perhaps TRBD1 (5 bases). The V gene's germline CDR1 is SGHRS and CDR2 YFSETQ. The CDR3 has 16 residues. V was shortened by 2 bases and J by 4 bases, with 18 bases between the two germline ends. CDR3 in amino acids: CASSFGPSQGVTEAFF. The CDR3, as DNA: TGCGCCAGCAGCTTTGGCCCTTCTCAGGGCGTCACTGAAGCTTTCTTT. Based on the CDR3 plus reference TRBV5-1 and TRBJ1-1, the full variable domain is KAGVTQTPRYLIKTRGQQVTLSCSPISGHRSVSWYQQTPGQGLQFLFEYFSETQRNKGNFPGRFSGRQFSNSRSEMNVSTLELGDSALYLCASSFGPSQGVTEAFFGQGTRLTVV.

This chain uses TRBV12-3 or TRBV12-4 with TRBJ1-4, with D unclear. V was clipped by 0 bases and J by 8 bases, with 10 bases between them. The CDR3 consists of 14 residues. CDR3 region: CASSLAPSGEKLFF. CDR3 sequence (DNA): TGTGCCAGCAGTTTAGCGCCAAGCGGCGAAAAACTGTTTTTT.

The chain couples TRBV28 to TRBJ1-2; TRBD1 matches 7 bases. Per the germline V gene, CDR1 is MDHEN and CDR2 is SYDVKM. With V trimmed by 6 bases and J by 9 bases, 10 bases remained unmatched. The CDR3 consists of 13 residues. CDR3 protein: CASRTSRGSSYTF. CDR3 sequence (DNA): TGTGCCAGCAGAACCAGCAGGGGGTCAAGCTACACCTTC.

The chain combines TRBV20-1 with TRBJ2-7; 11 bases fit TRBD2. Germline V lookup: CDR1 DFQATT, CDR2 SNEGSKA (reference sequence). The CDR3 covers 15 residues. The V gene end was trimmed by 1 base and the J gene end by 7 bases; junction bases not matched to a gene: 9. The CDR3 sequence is CSARGRKLAGGEQYF. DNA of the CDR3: TGCAGTGCTAGAGGGCGGAAGCTAGCGGGGGGAGAGCAGTACTTC.

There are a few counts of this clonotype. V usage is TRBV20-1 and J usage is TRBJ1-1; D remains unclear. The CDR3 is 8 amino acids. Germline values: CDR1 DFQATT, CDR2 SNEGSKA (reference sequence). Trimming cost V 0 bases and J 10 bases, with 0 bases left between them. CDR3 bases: TGCAGTGCTAGAGAAGCTTTCTTT. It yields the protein CSAREAFF.

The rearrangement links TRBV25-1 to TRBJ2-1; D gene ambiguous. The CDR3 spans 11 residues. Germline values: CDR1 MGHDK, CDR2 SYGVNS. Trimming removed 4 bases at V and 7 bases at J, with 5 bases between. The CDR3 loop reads CASSVVNEQFF. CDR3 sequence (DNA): TGTGCCAGCAGTGTCGTGAATGAGCAGTTCTTC.